Following are 12 T cell receptor beta chains from one sample sequenced in a study of blood T cells in healthy people across ages. It was with a sample-barcoded 5' primer and a J-beta primer mix that a second PCR of roughly 7 to 12 cycles was run. TCRdb reprocessed the 5' RACE reads with MiXCR, giving one entry per CDR3 protein. This repertoire shows under 800,000 distinct CDR3 sequences, roughly 45% found once; its top ten account for less than 25%. Material for sequencing was blood. The receptor source for this set is a woman aged 55-69 years in good health.

The V gene is TRBV7-9, the J gene TRBJ2-1; D is possibly TRBD1 (6 bases). Trimming took off 6 bases at V and 6 bases at J, with 24 bases between the two ends. Germline CDR1 reads SEHNR; CDR2 reads FQNEAQ (reference sequence). The CDR3 consists of 17 residues. The CDR3 is CASRLTPGQIKSNEQFF. The CDR3 DNA reads as TGTGCCAGCAGACTAACCCCGGGACAAATAAAAAGCAATGAGCAGTTCTTC.

The J gene is TRBJ2-7, the V gene TRBV29-1; 9 positions agree with TRBD1. Germline V lookup: CDR1 SQVTM, CDR2 ANQGSEA. The length of the CDR3 is 16 residues. The V gene end was trimmed by 2 bases and the J gene end by 1 base; junction bases not matched to a gene: 9. CDR3 nucleotides: TGCAGCGTTGAAATCGTCGGGACAGGGAATTCCTACGAGCAGTACTTC. Amino acids: CSVEIVGTGNSYEQYF.

The V gene is TRBV28, the J gene TRBJ1-5; the D gene is possibly TRBD1 (5 bases). CDR1 and CDR2 (germline): MDHEN, SYDVKM. The CDR3 contains 11 residues. V was clipped by 6 bases and J by 9 bases, with 9 bases between them. In DNA form, the CDR3 reads TGTGCCAGCAGCGCAGGGAGGCCCCAGCATTTT. Protein: CASSAGRPQHF.

The rearrangement joins TRBV4-2 to TRBJ2-4, with D unresolved. The germline CDR1 and CDR2 sequences are LGHNA and YNFKEQ. The V end lost 0 bases, the J end lost 0 bases, and 6 bases lay between the germline ends. There are 15 residues in the CDR3. The CDR3 spells CASSQELLAKNIQYF. CDR3 bases: TGTGCCAGCAGCCAAGAATTGCTAGCCAAAAACATTCAGTACTTC.

The rearrangement links TRBV20-1 to TRBJ1-6; D is uncertain. In germline, CDR1 is DFQATT, CDR2 SNEGSKA (reference sequence). CDR3 size: 12 residues. V was shortened by 6 bases and J by 4 bases, with 7 bases between the two germline ends. The CDR3 DNA follows: TGCAGTGCCAAAATATATAATTCACCCCTCCACTTT. Its translation is CSAKIYNSPLHF.

The chain uses TRBV2 and TRBJ2-3; possibly TRBD1 or TRBD2 for D (5 bases each). This CDR3 contains 13 residues. The germline gives CDR1 SNHLY, CDR2 FYNNEI. Trimming shortened V by 6 bases and J by 0 bases, and 7 bases separated the two germline ends. The CDR3, as DNA: TGTGCCAGCAGGGGGGACAGCACAGATACGCAGTATTTT. The encoded protein is CASRGDSTDTQYF.

The V call is TRBV7-9, the J call TRBJ2-7; TRBD2 matches 12 bases. This CDR3 is built from 16 residues. Per the germline V gene, CDR1 is SEHNR and CDR2 is FQNEAQ (reference sequence). J lost 7 bases, V lost 1 base, and 8 bases had no gene match. The CDR3 protein is CASSLVPSGRGNEQYF. CDR3 DNA: TGTGCCAGCAGCTTAGTACCTAGCGGGAGGGGGAATGAGCAGTACTTC.

The chain combines TRBV20-1 with TRBJ1-1; D is possibly TRBD1 (5 bases). V was trimmed by 0 bases and J by 10 bases, leaving 12 bases between them. Germline loops: CDR1 DFQATT, CDR2 SNEGSKA (reference sequence). This CDR3 contains 12 residues. CDR3 region: CSAREGREVAFF. Here the CDR3 DNA reads TGCAGTGCTAGAGAGGGGCGCGAAGTAGCTTTCTTT.

The genes are TRBV10-3 and TRBJ2-7, with D perhaps matching TRBD2 (5 bases). The DNA end is more similar to TRBJ2-5, so the J call may be wrong. The CDR3 spans 14 residues. In germline, CDR1 is ENHRY, CDR2 SYGVKD. CDR3 protein: CAIREAQFDETQYF. The CDR3 DNA sequence: TGTGCCATCAGGGAGGCACAGTTCGATGAGACCCAGTACTTC.

This chain joins TRBV12-3 or TRBV12-4 and TRBJ2-2; 7 bases map to TRBD2. V dropped 2 bases and J dropped 4; count of bases not matched to a gene: 4. This CDR3 spans 15 amino acids. CDR3: CASSLRLAATGELFF. The CDR3 DNA reads TGTGCCAGCAGTTTACGGCTAGCGGCCACCGGGGAGCTGTTTTTT.

This clonotype was found a few times. This chain links TRBV5-1 with TRBJ2-1; weak D call: TRBD2 (6 bases). The V end was cut by 1 base, the J end by 1 base, with 9 bases between. The CDR3 is 15 amino acids. Germline CDR1 and CDR2: SGHRS and YFSETQ. The CDR3: CASSLLGGSYNEQFF. The CDR3 DNA reads as TGCGCCAGCAGCTTGTTGGGGGGATCCTACAATGAGCAGTTCTTC.

This chain links TRBV29-1 with TRBJ2-5, with D perhaps TRBD1 or TRBD2 (5 bases each). V was trimmed by 7 bases and J by 2 bases, leaving 35 bases between them. The V gene's germline CDR1 is SQVTM and CDR2 ANQGSEA. CDR3 length equals 20 residues. Here the CDR3 reads CSARGHPGLGQSRSQETQYF. The CDR3 DNA follows: TGCAGCGCTCGGGGCCATCCCGGCCTTGGGCAATCGCGATCGCAAGAGACCCAGTACTTC.